These 21 T cell receptor beta chains share one sample of origin, sequenced in a study of shared clonotypes between healthy human individuals. Assay: immunoSEQ multiplex PCR; the TCRdb copy retains only in-frame clones and omits some. The sample includes 330,000 or so clones, about 70% seen only once; the top ten take about 10%. The specimen was memory CD4+ T cells sorted from blood. Subset noted: CD45RA-negative fraction. The origin of the receptors is a man younger than 45 in good health.

This chain joins TRBV18 and TRBJ2-1; TRBD1 might be the D (5 bases). The ends were cut back, 6 bases at V and 5 bases at J, with 14 bases in the middle. CDR1 is KGHSH and CDR2 is LQKENI in the germline V gene. The CDR3 runs to 14 residues. As DNA, the CDR3 is TGTGCCAGCTCCCCAAGAGAAGGGGACAATGAGCAGTTCTTC. As protein: CASSPREGDNEQFF. The variable domain in full, completed from reference TRBV18 and TRBJ2-1, reads NAGVMQNPRHLVRRRGQEARLRCSPMKGHSHVYWYRQLPEEGLKFMVYLQKENIIDESGMPKERFSAEFPKEGPSILRIQQVVRGDSAAYFCASSPREGDNEQFFGPGTRLTVL.

This chain joins TRBV29-1 and TRBJ2-5; TRBD2 agrees at 14 bases. Trimming cost V 8 bases and J 0 bases; bases outside gene matches: 2. Germline V CDR1 and CDR2: SQVTM, ANQGSEA. CDR3 length: 14 residues. DNA of the CDR3: TGCAGCACGACTAGCGGGAGGGACCAAGAGACCCAGTACTTC. This encodes CSTTSGRDQETQYF.

V and J are TRBV6-5 and TRBJ2-2; D gene unclear. Trimming shortened V by 0 bases and J by 3 bases, and 5 bases separated the two germline ends. The CDR3 covers 14 residues. CDR1 and CDR2 (germline): MNHEY, SVGAGI. CDR3 loop: CASSYSAYTGELFF. The CDR3 region has the DNA TGTGCCAGCAGTTACTCTGCATACACCGGGGAGCTGTTTTTT.

Points on this clone: The same CDR3 also results from other DNA sequences found in this sample. This rearrangement joins TRBV5-1 to TRBJ2-7; D gene uncertain. The CDR3 is made up of 14 amino acids. The germline V gene has CDR1 SGHRS and CDR2 YFSETQ. The V gene lost 0 bases and the J gene lost 0 bases, with 7 bases spanning the gap. CDR3 sequence reads: CASSLEGSSYEQYF. DNA for the CDR3: TGCGCCAGCAGCTTGGAGGGCAGCTCCTACGAGCAGTACTTC. Using reference TRBV5-1 and TRBJ2-7 for the parts outside the CDR3, the full variable domain is KAGVTQTPRYLIKTRGQQVTLSCSPISGHRSVSWYQQTPGQGLQFLFEYFSETQRNKGNFPGRFSGRQFSNSRSEMNVSTLELGDSALYLCASSLEGSSYEQYFGPGTRLTVT.

The chain recombines TRBV9 with TRBJ1-2; D is perhaps TRBD1 (6 bases). CDR3 length: 13 residues. CDR1 SGDLS and CDR2 YYNGEE come from the germline V gene. The ends were cut back, 0 bases at V and 5 bases at J, with 8 bases in the middle. The CDR3 region is CASSVGQGYGYTF. The CDR3, as DNA: TGTGCCAGCAGCGTAGGGCAGGGGTATGGCTACACCTTC.

In its sample, this clone was seen once. V is TRBV10-1 and J is TRBJ1-2, with D unresolved. The germline V gene has CDR1 WNHNN and CDR2 SYGVQD (reference sequence). Trimming left V 5 bases short and J 4 bases short, with 20 bases between. This CDR3 contains 16 residues. The CDR3 sequence is CASSFHARRKTYGYTF. The CDR3 nucleotides are TGCGCCAGCAGTTTCCACGCAAGGCGAAAGACCTATGGCTACACCTTC.

This clone occurred once. The gene calls are TRBV30 and TRBJ2-7; D may match TRBD1 or TRBD2 (6 bases each). V lost 7 bases and J lost 0, with 10 bases in between. The length of the CDR3 is 12 residues. CDR1 GTSNPN and CDR2 SVGIG come from the germline V gene (reference sequence). The CDR3 protein is CALGGSSYEQYF. CDR3 sequence (DNA): TGTGCCTTAGGGGGGAGCTCCTACGAGCAGTACTTC.

This chain uses TRBV18 with TRBJ1-1; TRBD1 matches 8 bases. The CDR3 runs to 15 residues. The germline CDR1 and CDR2 sequences are KGHSH and LQKENI. Trimming at V came to 5 bases and at J to 4 bases, leaving 9 bases not matched to a gene. CDR3 sequence reads: CASSFGQGMATEAFF. The CDR3 DNA is TGTGCCAGCTCATTTGGACAGGGAATGGCCACTGAAGCTTTCTTT.

V is TRBV10-1 and J is TRBJ1-4; D not resolved. The CDR3 has 13 amino acids. From germline, CDR1 is WNHNN and CDR2 SYGVQD (reference sequence). Trimming took off 0 bases at V and 4 bases at J, with 3 bases between the two ends. In DNA, the CDR3 is TGCGCCAGCAGTGAGTCCGATAATGAAAAACTGTTTTTT. Its protein product is CASSESDNEKLFF.

CDR3 DNA: TGCGCCAGCAGTGATCAAATCGGACTAGCGGCTGAGCAGTTCTTC. This gives the protein CASSDQIGLAAEQFF. This chain connects TRBV10-1 to TRBJ2-1; 10 bases fit TRBD2. Trimming at V came to 3 bases and at J to 9 bases, leaving 8 bases not matched to a gene. The length of the CDR3 is 15 residues. Germline loops: CDR1 WNHNN, CDR2 SYGVQD (reference sequence).

The chain uses TRBV11-2 and TRBJ2-5; D gene ambiguous. Germline V gene lookup returns CDR1 SGHAT and CDR2 FQNNGV. CDR3 length: 13 residues. Trimming cost V 6 bases and J 3 bases, with 11 bases left between them. The CDR3 spells CASSRSVEETQYF. CDR3 nucleotides: TGTGCCAGCAGTCGCTCAGTGGAAGAGACCCAGTACTTC.

To note about this clone: This may arise from a read error, as a much more abundant clone is one base away. The sample has other DNA sequences that encode this CDR3 too. V and J are TRBV6-6 and TRBJ2-2, with TRBD2 matching over 8 bases. The CDR3 runs 14 residues. Germline CDR1 reads MNHNY; CDR2 reads SVGAGI (reference sequence). CDR3 nucleotide sequence: TGTGCCAGCAGGCCGACTAGCGTCACCGGGGAGCTATTTTTT. Encoded protein: CASRPTSVTGELFF.

The J gene is TRBJ2-1, the V gene TRBV14; weak D call: TRBD2 (5 bases). The CDR3 length is 14 residues. Germline-derived CDR1 and CDR2 are SGHDN and FVKESK. The V end lost 2 bases, the J end lost 6 bases, and 11 bases lay between the germline ends. The CDR3: CASSQRIGVNEQFF. The CDR3 nucleotides read TGTGCCAGCAGCCAAAGAATCGGGGTCAATGAGCAGTTCTTC.

The chain uses TRBV25-1 and TRBJ1-1; 7 bases align to TRBD1. The CDR3 spans 14 residues. V was pared by 7 bases and J by 2 bases, with 7 bases of the junction left unmatched. Germline V lookup: CDR1 MGHDK, CDR2 SYGVNS. CDR3 sequence reads: CASKTGWENTEAFF. The CDR3, as DNA: TGTGCCAGCAAGACAGGGTGGGAAAACACTGAAGCTTTCTTT.

The chain joins TRBV28 to TRBJ2-1, with 10 bases that match TRBD2. The germline CDR1 and CDR2 sequences are MDHEN and SYDVKM. There are 17 residues in the CDR3. J was trimmed by 1 base and V by 4 bases; bases with no gene match: 7. The CDR3 loop reads CASSSPIAGGSYNEQFF. CDR3 in DNA: TGTGCCAGCAGTTCACCGATAGCGGGAGGATCCTACAATGAGCAGTTCTTC.

The gene calls are TRBV7-2 and TRBJ2-5, with D tentatively TRBD2 (5 bases). Germline V gene data show CDR1 as SGHTA and CDR2 as FQGNSA. Between the trimmed V and J ends, which lost 0 bases and 0 bases, there was a span of 8 bases. The CDR3 totals 15 residues. Here the CDR3 DNA reads TGTGCCAGCAGCTTAGCGGGAGTGTACCAAGAGACCCAGTACTTC. Translation gives CASSLAGVYQETQYF.

A note on this clone: Other DNA sequences of this sample code for an identical CDR3. As DNA, the CDR3 is TGTGCCAGCTCACCAAGAGGACAGGGTTACGAGCAGTACTTC. Amino acid sequence: CASSPRGQGYEQYF. The chain uses TRBV18 and TRBJ2-7, with TRBD1 matching over 8 bases. Germline CDR1 reads KGHSH; CDR2 reads LQKENI. V gave up 2 bases and J gave up 4 bases; unmatched junction bases: 4. The CDR3 is 14 amino acids.

The rearrangement links TRBV5-5 to TRBJ2-3; D assignment may be TRBD1 or TRBD2 (5 bases each). The CDR3 runs to 15 residues. Between the trimmed V and J ends, which lost 1 base and 0 bases, there was a span of 9 bases. The germline gives CDR1 SGHKS, CDR2 YYEKEE (reference sequence). The DNA for the CDR3 is TGTGCCAGCAGCTTGTTGGGGGATAGCACAGATACGCAGTATTTT. Translation gives CASSLLGDSTDTQYF.

This clone was seen only a few times. The chain uses TRBV7-9 and TRBJ2-2; D is perhaps TRBD1 or TRBD2 (5 bases each). Per the germline V gene, CDR1 is SEHNR and CDR2 is FQNEAQ (reference sequence). The CDR3 has 15 amino acids. The germline V and J ends were trimmed by 7 bases and 2 bases, with 14 bases remaining between them. This chain's CDR3 is CASNLGPLNTGELFF. The CDR3 DNA reads as TGTGCCAGCAACCTGGGACCTTTAAACACCGGGGAGCTGTTTTTT.

J is TRBJ2-7 and V is TRBV30, with D perhaps matching TRBD2 (5 bases). The V end was cut by 0 bases, the J end by 0 bases, with 9 bases between. This CDR3 has 14 residues. Germline V lookup: CDR1 GTSNPN, CDR2 SVGIG (reference sequence). CDR3 sequence (DNA): TGTGCCTGGAGTGTAGGGCGGGTCTCCTACGAGCAGTACTTC. Amino acid sequence: CAWSVGRVSYEQYF.

V is TRBV19 and J is TRBJ2-5; perhaps D is TRBD1 or TRBD2 (5 bases each). The germline CDR1 and CDR2 sequences are LNHDA and SQIVND (reference sequence). This CDR3 spans 15 amino acids. The V gene lost 4 bases and the J gene lost 5 bases, with 17 bases spanning the gap. CDR3 DNA: TGTGCCAGTAGTAGTGTCCAGGGACCTGGGGAGACCCAGTACTTC. Translation: CASSSVQGPGETQYF.